This TCR beta chain was identified in a study of Graves' ophthalmopathy and Graves' hyperthyroidism. RNA transcripts were the source from which TCR beta CDR3 regions were amplified. HTBI-primed RT-PCR formed the first round, and a multiplex PCR formed the second. One entry per CDR3 protein, called by TCRdb with MiXCR from the multiplex PCR reads. The sample holds about 600,000 distinct CDR3 sequences, less than 40% seen once. This clonotype was seen at least ten times. Its matching antigen is unknown. General observations from the study: Ophthalmopathy progression prediction by the model yielded a sensitivity of approximately 71% and a specificity of roughly 74%. Blood also held most thyroid clonotypes expanded above 0.001 frequency.

Trimming shortened V by 7 bases and J by 3 bases, and 12 bases separated the two germline ends. The CDR3 has 13 amino acids. In germline, CDR1 is MNHEY, CDR2 SVGAGI. Certain patients were not enrolled. These were patients with other autoimmune diseases, uncontrolled infections, pregnancy or lactation. The clonotype was recovered from an adult man with Graves' hyperthyroidism. Sequences were obtained from peripheral blood or thyroid tissue (not recorded which). The chain employs TRBV6-5 and TRBJ1-1; D unclear. Here the CDR3 reads CASNLDMDTEAFF. CDR3 nucleotide sequence: TGTGCCAGCAATCTCGACATGGACACTGAAGCTTTCTTT.